A selection of T cell receptor beta chains follows, all from one sample in a study of shared T cell receptors in the human thymus. Only in-frame clones appear in the TCRdb table, and some are missing; sequencing was by immunoSEQ multiplex PCR. The data show over 650,000 clones, about 89% seen once. The same data also went into a second study, on human thymus T cells.

The sequenced material came from thymocytes. The receptor source for this set is a boy under three years old with a congenital heart defect. Both conserved end residues are part of each CDR3. Each record gives: clone size, D gene, V gene, J gene, CDR3 DNA, CDR3 protein. A D gene is named only where the DNA matches it firmly. A row's size may be missing; if present it is once, few, many or a size class.

-	TRBD2	TRBV10-2	TRBJ2-7	TGCGCCAGCAGTGAGTCGCGCAGACTAGCGGGATCCATTTCCTACGAGCAGTACTTC	CASSESRRLAGSISYEQYF
-	TRBD1	TRBV2	TRBJ2-1	TGTGCCAGCAGTGTTTTCCGGACAGGGGGGATTTTTTCCTACAATGAGCAGTTCTTC	CASSVFRTGGIFSYNEQFF
-	-	TRBV28	TRBJ2-3	TGTGCCAGCAGTTCTAAGCCCCCCACAGAGACAGATACGCAGTATTTT	CASSSKPPTETDTQYF
few	TRBD1	TRBV13	TRBJ2-3	TGTGCCAGCAGCTTACCAGGGGGAGATACAGATACGCAGTATTTT	CASSLPGGDTDTQYF
-	-	TRBV6-4	TRBJ2-7	TGTGCCAACCCAGACCCCCCCCGGGATCCCTCCTACGAGCAGTACTTC	CANPDPPRDPSYEQYF
-	TRBD1	TRBV9	TRBJ1-4	TGTGCCAGCAGCATCCGGGACAGAAGAGAATCTAATGAAAAACTGTTTTTT	CASSIRDRRESNEKLFF
-	-	TRBV6-6	TRBJ1-5	TGTGCCAGCAGTTACCCAGGGAACAATCAGCCCCAGCATTTT	CASSYPGNNQPQHF
-	TRBD1	TRBV5-1	TRBJ2-6	TGCGCCAGCAGCGGGGGGGACAGGGTGGACTCTGGGGCCAACGTCCTGACTTTC	CASSGGDRVDSGANVLTF
-	-	TRBV5-1	TRBJ2-7	-	CASSLYFGTGSGYF
-	-	TRBV6-5	TRBJ1-1	TGTGCCAGCAGTAAGAACAGGGACCACACTGAAGCTTTCTTT	CASSKNRDHTEAFF
-	TRBD2	TRBV29-1	TRBJ2-5	TGCAGCGTCGCCCCGGGACTAGCGGGGGAAGTACCTGACCAAGAGACCCAGTACTTC	CSVAPGLAGEVPDQETQYF
once	-	TRBV12-5	TRBJ2-7	TGTGCTAGTGGTTTGGTACCAGGCTACGAGCAGTACTTC	CASGLVPGYEQYF
-	TRBD1	TRBV27	TRBJ1-2	TGTGCCAGCAGGACAGGGAGATGGAATGGCTACACCTTC	CASRTGRWNGYTF
-	TRBD1	TRBV27	TRBJ1-1	TGTGCCAGCAAGGGACAGGCTGAAGCTTTCTTT	CASKGQAEAFF
once	-	TRBV5-4	TRBJ1-6	TGTGCCAGCAGCCGAATCCCTCCCGGGAGCTCCTATAATTCACCCCTCCACTTT	CASSRIPPGSSYNSPLHF
-	TRBD2	TRBV5-1	TRBJ2-1	TGCGCCAGCAGCTTCCCCAGGACTAGCGGGAGGAGGCGAGGGAATGAGCAGTTCTTC	CASSFPRTSGRRRGNEQFF
-	-	TRBV7-9	TRBJ2-3	TGTGCCAGCAGCTTAACCCCCAGGACGCAGTATTTT	CASSLTPRTQYF
few	-	TRBV7-9	TRBJ2-5	TGTGCCAGCAGCCTAGCTTCGGCGAGAGGGGAGACCCAGTACTTC	CASSLASARGETQYF
-	-	TRBV18	TRBJ2-1	TGTGCCAGCTCACCCGAGGGGTGGGAGGCTAATGAGCAGTTCTTC	CASSPEGWEANEQFF
-	-	TRBV15	TRBJ2-5	TGTGCCACCAGCCTGAAGACTAGCCAAGAGACCCAGTACTTC	CATSLKTSQETQYF